This entry lists 32 T cell receptor beta chains sequenced from one sample in a study of T cell changes during pregnancy in multiple sclerosis. Sequenced by immunoSEQ multiplex PCR; TCRdb stores in-frame clones only, minus some. The table lists over 90,000 clones, about nine tenths of them singletons. The source was peripheral blood, collected in the second trimester of pregnancy. Receptors were obtained from a female donor in good health, enrolled as a control in a pregnancy study.

The chain couples TRBV28 to TRBJ1-6; the D gene is possibly TRBD1 (5 bases). This CDR3 spans 14 amino acids. CDR1 and CDR2 (germline): MDHEN, SYDVKM. Deletions cut 6 bases from V and 1 base from J, with 7 bases between. CDR3 residues: CASSQGSYNSPLHF. CDR3 DNA: TGTGCCAGCAGCCAGGGTTCCTATAATTCACCCCTCCACTTT.

The rearrangement uses TRBV9 and TRBJ2-3, with 7 positions matching TRBD2. Looked up from germline, CDR1 is SGDLS and CDR2 is YYNGEE. V shed 4 bases and J 1 base; nucleotides not matched to a gene: 6. The CDR3 has 15 amino acids. CDR3 nucleotide sequence: TGTGCCAGCAGCCCGCGGGGGAGCGGCACAGATACGCAGTATTTT. Its protein product is CASSPRGSGTDTQYF. Full variable domain (missing parts from reference TRBV9 and TRBJ2-3): DSGVTQTPKHLITATGQRVTLRCSPRSGDLSVYWYQQSLDQGLQFLIQYYNGEERAKGNILERFSAQQFPDLHSELNLSSLELGDSALYFCASSPRGSGTDTQYFGPGTRLTVL.

The chain has TRBV2 and TRBJ1-1; D might be TRBD1 (6 bases). The germline gives CDR1 SNHLY, CDR2 FYNNEI. This CDR3 is 13 amino acids long. V dropped 7 bases and J dropped 1 base, with 10 bases sitting between them. The DNA of the CDR3 is TGTGCCAGCAATCAGGGGCCGAACACTGAAGCTTTCTTT. It encodes CASNQGPNTEAFF.

The chain recombines TRBV25-1 with TRBJ2-1; D gene ambiguous. Trimming removed 4 bases at V and 7 bases at J, with 5 bases between. The length of the CDR3 is 11 residues. The germline gives CDR1 MGHDK, CDR2 SYGVNS. In nucleotides, the CDR3 is TGTGCCAGCAGTGCCCTAAATGAGCAGTTCTTC. This encodes CASSALNEQFF. Using reference TRBV25-1 and TRBJ2-1 for the parts outside the CDR3, the full variable domain is EADIYQTPRYLVIGTGKKITLECSQTMGHDKMYWYQQDPGMELHLIHYSYGVNSTEKGDLSSESTVSRIRTEHFPLTLESARPSHTSQYLCASSALNEQFFGPGTRLTVL.

This chain links TRBV11-2 with TRBJ2-1, with TRBD2 matching 9 bases. Unmatched junction bases numbered 11, after V lost 5 bases and J lost 6 bases. Germline V CDR1 and CDR2: SGHAT, FQNNGV. The CDR3 covers 16 residues. The DNA of the CDR3 is TGTGCCAGCAGCCCAAATGGAGGTAGCGGGAGCAATGAGCAGTTCTTC. It encodes CASSPNGGSGSNEQFF.

CDR3 sequence (DNA): TGTGCCATCAGTGAGTCGAGATATATTACAGGGGACAGCTCCTACGAGCAGTACTTC. This codes for CAISESRYITGDSSYEQYF. V and J are TRBV10-3 and TRBJ2-7; 7 nucleotides match TRBD1. V shed 0 bases and J 0 bases; nucleotides not matched to a gene: 14. The CDR3 has 19 amino acids. The germline V gene encodes CDR1 ENHRY and CDR2 SYGVKD.

V is TRBV9 and J is TRBJ2-5, with 10 bases identical to TRBD2. The trim removed 4 bases at V and 7 bases at J, leaving 16 bases unmatched. The CDR3 has 17 residues. Germline loops: CDR1 SGDLS, CDR2 YYNGEE. The CDR3 coding sequence is TGTGCCAGCAGCCCCCCGGGGGCAGCGGGAGGGCCGGGGACCCAGTACTTC. This codes for CASSPPGAAGGPGTQYF.

This clone was seen just once. The V call is TRBV18, the J call TRBJ2-3, with TRBD2 as a possible D gene (5 bases). CDR3 length: 16 residues. Germline loops: CDR1 KGHSH, CDR2 LQKENI. V was clipped by 1 base and J by 0 bases, with 11 bases between them. The chain's CDR3 is CASSPLMRVSTDTQYF. Written as DNA, the CDR3 is TGTGCCAGCTCACCACTGATGCGGGTCAGCACAGATACGCAGTATTTT.

The sample holds one count of this clone. This chain joins TRBV9 and TRBJ2-3, with TRBD2 identical over 8 bases. CDR3 size: 14 residues. V dropped 4 bases and J dropped 0; count of bases not matched to a gene: 1. Germline V gene lookup returns CDR1 SGDLS and CDR2 YYNGEE. The CDR3 protein is CASSSGGSTDTQYF. The CDR3 bases are TGTGCCAGCAGCAGCGGGGGAAGCACAGATACGCAGTATTTT.

This sequence joins TRBV28 and TRBJ1-4; 11 nucleotides align to TRBD1. CDR1 and CDR2 (germline): MDHEN, SYDVKM. CDR3 size: 15 residues. The V gene end was trimmed by 6 bases and the J gene end by 8 bases; junction bases not matched to a gene: 8. DNA for the CDR3: TGTGCCAGCAGACCAGGACAGGGGGCCCGGGAAAAACTGTTTTTT. Amino acid sequence: CASRPGQGAREKLFF.

The genes are TRBV6-5 and TRBJ1-3; 9 bases line up with TRBD1. With 6 bases clipped from V and 0 bases from J, the junction kept 3 bases outside the gene matches. Germline CDR1 and CDR2: MNHEY and SVGAGI. The CDR3 consists of 15 residues. Here the CDR3 DNA reads TGTGCCAGCAGAAGGACAGGGGACTCTGGAAACACCATATATTTT. It specifies CASRRTGDSGNTIYF.

The CDR3, as DNA: TGTGCCACCAGCAGAGGGACAGGGCCAGCGGCAGATACGCAGTATTTT. Translation gives CATSRGTGPAADTQYF. The V and J genes are TRBV15 and TRBJ2-3; 8 bases match TRBD1. The CDR3 contains 16 residues. After removal of 1 base from V and 4 bases from J, the junction contained 7 bases not matched to a gene. CDR1 is LNHNV and CDR2 is YYDKDF in the germline V gene (reference sequence).

The chain uses TRBV19 and TRBJ2-3; D gene unclear. The V end lost 2 bases, the J end lost 0 bases, and 21 bases lay between the germline ends. The length of the CDR3 is 19 residues. Germline V gives CDR1 LNHDA, CDR2 SQIVND (reference sequence). The CDR3 sequence is CASSILWAGDPSSTDTQYF. DNA for the CDR3: TGTGCCAGTAGTATATTGTGGGCAGGCGATCCTTCTAGCACAGATACGCAGTATTTT.

The chain recombines TRBV7-6 with TRBJ1-1; TRBD1 aligns across 8 bases. The trim removed 4 bases at V and 0 bases at J, leaving 4 bases unmatched. CDR1 and CDR2 from the germline V gene are SGHVS and FNYEAQ. The CDR3 covers 15 residues. CDR3 region: CASSSTGGMNTEAFF. CDR3 coding DNA: TGTGCCAGCAGCTCAACAGGGGGTATGAACACTGAAGCTTTCTTT. The full variable domain, its missing parts supplied by reference TRBV7-6 and TRBJ1-1, is GAGVSQSPRYKVTKRGQDVALRCDPISGHVSLYWYRQALGQGPEFLTYFNYEAQQDKSGLPNDRFSAERPEGSISTLTIQRTEQRDSAMYRCASSSTGGMNTEAFFGQGTRLTVV.

The genes are TRBV6-5 and TRBJ1-3; no clear D. Germline CDR1 MNHEY, CDR2 SVGAGI. The CDR3 contains 15 residues. Trimming cost V 6 bases and J 3 bases, with 15 bases left between them. CDR3 amino acids: CASSPWGGNGNTIYF. CDR3 DNA: TGTGCCAGCAGCCCCTGGGGAGGTAATGGAAACACCATATATTTT.

V usage is TRBV7-9 and J usage is TRBJ1-2, with TRBD1 matching 8 bases. The V and J ends lost 4 bases and 7 bases, in that order; junction bases with no gene match: 5. The CDR3 has 13 amino acids. Germline CDR1 and CDR2: SEHNR and FQNEAQ (reference sequence). DNA for the CDR3: TGTGCCAGCAGCTCCGGACAGGGAGCTGGCTACACCTTC. Residues: CASSSGQGAGYTF.

The V and J genes are TRBV19 and TRBJ1-6, with D unresolved. Germline-derived CDR1 and CDR2 are LNHDA and SQIVND (reference sequence). The CDR3 runs 12 residues. Deletions cut 5 bases from V and 11 bases from J, with 10 bases between. The CDR3 bases are TGTGCCAGTAGTGATACCACTCCACCCCTCCACTTT. Amino acids: CASSDTTPPLHF.

The V and J genes are TRBV11-2 and TRBJ1-1; a weak D match, TRBD1 (5 bases). The V end was cut by 5 bases, the J end by 12 bases, with 13 bases between. CDR1 and CDR2 from the germline V gene are SGHAT and FQNNGV. CDR3 length equals 11 residues. The CDR3 sequence is CASSTWGVTFF. CDR3 DNA: TGTGCCAGCAGCACTTGGGGGGTGACTTTCTTT.

This clone has a single count. The chain has TRBV28 and TRBJ2-4, with 8 bases fitting TRBD2. CDR1 is MDHEN, CDR2 SYDVKM, per germline. The CDR3 extends over 16 amino acids. After removal of 1 base from V and 6 bases from J, the junction contained 8 bases not matched to a gene. The CDR3 DNA sequence: TGTGCCAGCAGTTTATTCGCTAGCGGGCTAGCAAACATTCAGTACTTC. Protein: CASSLFASGLANIQYF.

This chain connects TRBV7-2 to TRBJ2-3, with 9 bases aligning to TRBD2. CDR1 is SGHTA, CDR2 FQGNSA, per germline. The CDR3 loop spans 18 amino acids. The J segment lost 0 bases and the V segment lost 4 bases, leaving 11 bases of the junction unmatched. The CDR3 sequence is CASSSGLAGAPSTDTQYF. The DNA of the CDR3 is TGTGCCAGCAGCTCCGGTTTAGCGGGAGCCCCAAGCACAGATACGCAGTATTTT.

The chain recombines TRBV6-5 with TRBJ2-7; D perhaps matches TRBD1 (7 bases). V was trimmed by 3 bases and J by 6 bases, leaving 21 bases between them. CDR1 and CDR2 from the germline V gene are MNHEY and SVGAGI. This CDR3 is built from 16 residues. The CDR3 DNA is TGTGCCAGCAGTTATGGAGGGGGCGGACTGCTGGGCGAGCAGTACTTC. This translates into CASSYGGGGLLGEQYF.

This clone was picked up one time. This chain joins TRBV11-2 and TRBJ1-1; TRBD1 agrees at 9 bases. Germline V CDR1 and CDR2: SGHAT, FQNNGV. With 5 bases clipped from V and 6 bases from J, the junction kept 7 bases outside the gene matches. The length of the CDR3 is 14 residues. In nucleotides, the CDR3 is TGTGCCAGCAGCCACGGGACAGGGTTCTCTGAAGCTTTCTTT. This encodes CASSHGTGFSEAFF.

The V call is TRBV6-5, the J call TRBJ1-3; D ambiguous. CDR3 length equals 14 residues. V was pared by 5 bases and J by 0 bases, with 8 bases between. Germline-derived CDR1 and CDR2 are MNHEY and SVGAGI. CDR3 in amino acids: CASSKQFSGNTIYF. The CDR3 DNA follows: TGTGCCAGCAGTAAACAGTTCTCTGGAAACACCATATATTTT.

CDR3 DNA sequence: TGTGCCAGCAGTGACCCAAGCAGGGTCACTGAAGCTTTCTTT. Amino acids: CASSDPSRVTEAFF. V is TRBV6-1 and J is TRBJ1-1, with D possibly TRBD1 on 5 matching bases. V gave up 3 bases and J gave up 4 bases, with 12 bases separating them. The CDR3 contains 14 residues. CDR1 is MNHNS, CDR2 SASEGT, per germline.

The chain links TRBV18 to TRBJ2-5; TRBD1 agrees at 7 bases. Germline trimming cut 3 bases from V and 1 base from J; bases unmatched to any gene: 5. This CDR3 has 15 amino acids. Germline V CDR1 and CDR2: KGHSH, LQKENI. CDR3 in DNA: TGTGCCAGCTCACCCCCCGGGACAGCCCAAGAGACCCAGTACTTC. Its protein is CASSPPGTAQETQYF.

The rearrangement links TRBV11-1 to TRBJ1-6; TRBD1 is a possible D gene (5 bases). Trimming cost V 3 bases and J 6 bases, with 12 bases left between them. This CDR3 contains 15 residues. Germline CDR1 and CDR2: SGHAT and FQDESV (reference sequence). As DNA, the CDR3 is TGTGCCAGCAGCTTGACCACAGGAGTTAATTCACCCCTCCACTTT. It yields the protein CASSLTTGVNSPLHF. The full variable domain, completed using reference TRBV11-1 and TRBJ1-6, is EAEVAQSPRYKITEKSQAVAFWCDPISGHATLYWYRQILGQGPELLVQFQDESVVDDSQLPKDRFSAERLKGVDSTLKIQPAELGDSAMYLCASSLTTGVNSPLHFGNGTRLTVT.

CDR3 nucleotide sequence: TGTGCCAGTAGTACCCGGGGATCCTCCTACGAGCAGTACTTC. This gives the protein CASSTRGSSYEQYF. V gene TRBV19 combines with J gene TRBJ2-7, with D possibly matching TRBD2 (5 bases). The ends were cut back, 4 bases at V and 0 bases at J, with 10 bases in the middle. The CDR3 runs to 14 residues. Germline lookup yields CDR1 LNHDA and CDR2 SQIVND (reference sequence).

This clone was counted only a few times. V and J are TRBV19 and TRBJ1-2; D remains ambiguous. Germline V CDR1 and CDR2: LNHDA, SQIVND (reference sequence). Trimming left V 4 bases short and J 2 bases short, with 8 bases between. This CDR3 spans 13 amino acids. In DNA, the CDR3 is TGTGCCAGTAGTACGACACGAAACTATGGCTACACCTTC. It encodes CASSTTRNYGYTF.

This clone appeared a single time. The gene calls are TRBV7-9 and TRBJ1-2; D is uncertain. CDR1 and CDR2 (germline): SEHNR, FQNEAQ (reference sequence). This CDR3 is built from 12 residues. V lost 1 base and J lost 5, with 5 bases in between. CDR3 DNA: TGTGCCAGCAGCTTAGTAGATTATGGCTACACCTTC. Amino acids: CASSLVDYGYTF.

J is TRBJ1-5 and V is TRBV6-5, with 9 bases aligning to TRBD1. V dropped 3 bases and J dropped 7; count of bases not matched to a gene: 4. Germline-derived CDR1 and CDR2 are MNHEY and SVGAGI. CDR3 length equals 14 residues. The CDR3 reads CASSYRTGDQPQHF. In DNA, the CDR3 is TGTGCCAGCAGTTATAGGACAGGGGACCAGCCCCAGCATTTT.

CDR3 sequence (DNA): TGTGCCTGGAGTTTCGGACAGGGGGCTGAAAAACTGTTTTTT. It encodes CAWSFGQGAEKLFF. The gene calls are TRBV30 and TRBJ1-4; TRBD1 matches at 11 bases. The CDR3 contains 14 residues. Germline lookup yields CDR1 GTSNPN and CDR2 SVGIG (reference sequence). Trimming took 2 bases from V and 7 from J; bases not matched to a gene: 3.

V usage is TRBV20-1 and J usage is TRBJ1-2; TRBD1 agrees at 9 bases. The CDR3 sequence is 11 residues long. The J segment lost 5 bases and the V segment lost 5 bases, leaving 0 bases of the junction unmatched. CDR1 DFQATT and CDR2 SNEGSKA come from the germline V gene (reference sequence). The CDR3 sequence: CSAGTGYGYTF. The CDR3, as DNA: TGCAGTGCTGGGACAGGGTATGGCTACACCTTC.